The 13 T cell receptor beta chains below all came from one sample that was sequenced in a study of T cells expressing NK-cell markers. For each CDR3 protein, TCRdb gives one entry from its re-call of the 5' RACE reads, without DNA. Its clone listing holds some 500,000 distinct CDR3 sequences. The sample taken for sequencing was blood T cells: a sorted CD56 or NKG2C T cell subset, CD4+ or CD8+ T cells, or bulk PBMC T cells (not recorded which). The receptors originated from a woman in her forties or fifties in good health.

The J gene is TRBJ2-2, the V gene TRBV11-2; without DNA, the TCRdb call of TRBD1 cannot be checked. Germline V gives CDR1 SGHAT, CDR2 FQNNGV. The CDR3 is made up of 16 amino acids. The CDR3 sequence is CASSPRTGLTTGELFF.

The rearrangement links TRBV12-3 or TRBV12-4 to TRBJ2-7; TCRdb's D gene call, TRBD2, goes unchecked for lack of DNA. The CDR3 has 15 amino acids. The CDR3 protein is CASSPGLAGVSEQYF.

The chain carries TRBV5-1 and TRBJ2-2; TCRdb lists TRBD2, though no DNA is available to test this call. Germline CDR1 reads SGHRS; CDR2 reads YFSETQ. This CDR3 is built from 14 residues. CDR3 amino acids: CASSSSGYTGELFF.

The chain uses TRBV14 and TRBJ2-1; TCRdb reports TRBD1, a call that lacks DNA to check it against. CDR3 length: 18 residues. Per germline, CDR1 SGHDN and CDR2 FVKESK. The CDR3 sequence: CASSQIIHPRQGDDEQFF.

The CDR3 reads CASTLRGGSYNEQFF. The chain carries TRBV19 and TRBJ2-1. The CDR3 is made up of 15 amino acids. Per germline, CDR1 LNHDA and CDR2 SQIVND (reference sequence). Drawing the rest from reference TRBV19 and TRBJ2-1, the complete variable domain is DGGITQSPKYLFRKEGQNVTLSCEQNLNHDAMYWYRQDPGQGLRLIYYSQIVNDFQKGDIAEGYSVSREKKESFPLTVTSAQKNPTAFYLCASTLRGGSYNEQFFGPGTRLTVL.

This chain uses TRBV7-6 with TRBJ2-3; TCRdb designates TRBD2, a call that cannot be tested without DNA. There are 16 residues in the CDR3. Germline lookup yields CDR1 SGHVS and CDR2 FNYEAQ. The CDR3 sequence: CASSLGTSGPSDTQYF.

Here the CDR3 reads CATSLQGFKNIQYF. The rearrangement joins TRBV15 to TRBJ2-4; TCRdb calls TRBD1, which cannot be checked without DNA. CDR3 size: 14 residues. Germline-derived CDR1 and CDR2 are LNHNV and YYDKDF (reference sequence).

Here the CDR3 reads CASSEVGTINEKLFF. The chain is built from TRBV2 and TRBJ1-4; there is no DNA to check the TCRdb D call of TRBD1. CDR3 length equals 15 residues. Germline values: CDR1 SNHLY, CDR2 FYNNEI.

The V call is TRBV29-1, the J call TRBJ2-7. The CDR3 loop spans 12 amino acids. CDR1 is SQVTM and CDR2 is ANQGSEA in the germline V gene. The CDR3 region is CSVVADTYEQYF.

V gene TRBV6-5 combines with J gene TRBJ2-3. This CDR3 has 13 residues. CDR1 and CDR2 (germline): MNHEY, SVGAGI. CDR3 region: CASRYSGSHTQYF.

V is TRBV11-3 and J is TRBJ2-2; TCRdb selects TRBD2, and the lack of DNA leaves this call unchecked. The CDR3 consists of 15 residues. Germline CDR1 and CDR2: SGHNT and YENEEA. CDR3 residues: CASRRTSGNTGELFF.

The chain recombines TRBV2 with TRBJ1-2. Germline CDR1 is SNHLY and CDR2 is FYNNEI. This CDR3 has 11 residues. CDR3 residues: CASSLRQGYTF. The whole variable domain, remainder taken from reference TRBV2 and TRBJ1-2, is EPEVTQTPSHQVTQMGQEVILRCVPISNHLYFYWYRQILGQKVEFLVSFYNNEISEKSEIFDDQFSVERPDGSNFTLKIRSTKLEDSAMYFCASSLRQGYTFGSGTRLTVV.

The chain uses TRBV5-1 and TRBJ1-3; TCRdb proposes TRBD1, but this gene call is untestable without DNA. Germline V gene lookup returns CDR1 SGHRS and CDR2 YFSETQ. The CDR3 spans 14 residues. This chain's CDR3 is CASSSQGTGNTIYF. Together with reference TRBV5-1 and TRBJ1-3, the CDR3 gives the full variable domain: KAGVTQTPRYLIKTRGQQVTLSCSPISGHRSVSWYQQTPGQGLQFLFEYFSETQRNKGNFPGRFSGRQFSNSRSEMNVSTLELGDSALYLCASSSQGTGNTIYFGEGSWLTVV.